The rows below give T cell receptor beta chains drawn from one sample of a study of blood T cells in healthy people across ages. MiXCR, applied by TCRdb to the 5' RACE reads, yields one record per CDR3 protein. Of some 1,800,000 distinct CDR3 sequences in the sample, 35% to 50% were seen once. The sample taken for sequencing was blood. These receptor sequences come from a human donor in good health. Both conserved end residues are part of each CDR3. D genes are given only for firm matches. Expanded clones are given a class, and other clones once, few, many or no size at all.

abundance,j_gene,v_gene,d_gene,CDR3aa,CDR3nt
few,TRBJ1-1,TRBV7-2,NA,CASRSPPNTEAFF,TGTGCCAGCAGGTCCCCCCCGAACACTGAAGCTTTCTTT
NA,TRBJ2-1,TRBV12-3/TRBV12-4,TRBD2,CASSFVAGGTHYNEQFF,TGTGCCAGCAGTTTTGTTGCGGGGGGGACCCACTACAATGAGCAGTTCTTC
NA,TRBJ2-2,TRBV6-5,NA,CASRPYQGISTGELFF,TGTGCCAGCAGGCCATATCAGGGGATATCCACCGGGGAGCTGTTTTTT
NA,TRBJ1-2,TRBV28,NA,CASSLPVPNYGYTF,TGTGCCAGCAGTTTACCAGTCCCTAACTATGGCTACACCTTC
NA,TRBJ1-1,TRBV4-3,NA,CASSLRTRGTEAFF,TGCGCCAGCAGCCTACGAACACGTGGCACTGAAGCTTTCTTT
NA,TRBJ2-1,TRBV7-9,NA,CASSSFRGSYNEQFF,TGTGCCAGCAGCTCGTTTAGAGGCTCCTACAATGAGCAGTTCTTC
few,TRBJ2-5,TRBV4-1,TRBD1,CASSRSDGTEETQYF,TGCGCCAGCAGCCGATCTGACGGGACAGAAGAGACCCAGTACTTC
NA,TRBJ2-7,TRBV7-2,TRBD2,CASSLAGSGVYEQYF,TGTGCCAGCAGCTTAGCAGGTAGCGGGGTCTACGAGCAGTACTTC
NA,TRBJ1-2,TRBV29-1,TRBD1,CSVADRGLVYGYTF,TGCAGCGTTGCAGACAGGGGACTCGTCTATGGCTACACCTTC
NA,TRBJ1-4,TRBV7-2,NA,CASSLGIWSSTNEKLFF,TGTGCCAGCAGCTTAGGTATCTGGTCTTCAACTAATGAAAAACTGTTTTTT
NA,TRBJ1-2,TRBV4-3,NA,CASSQTRGLGYTF,TGCGCCAGCAGCCAGACTAGGGGATTGGGCTACACCTTC
few,TRBJ2-5,TRBV13,NA,CASSLVRAAQETQYF,TGTGCCAGCAGCTTAGTTCGGGCAGCTCAAGAGACCCAGTACTTC
many,TRBJ2-1,TRBV6-5,NA,CASSYSDEQFF,TGTGCCAGCAGTTACTCCGATGAGCAGTTCTTC
NA,TRBJ1-6,TRBV5-6,NA,CASSWGIRYNSPLHF,TGTGCCAGCAGCTGGGGTATTCGGTATAATTCACCCCTCCACTTT
NA,TRBJ1-2,TRBV9,NA,CASSVDAGRRYGYTF,TGTGCCAGCAGCGTAGATGCAGGGAGGAGATATGGCTACACCTTC
few,TRBJ1-2,TRBV7-8,NA,CASKRTETDNGYTF,TGTGCCAGCAAGCGGACGGAGACCGACAATGGCTACACCTTC
NA,TRBJ2-3,TRBV20-1,NA,CSASPDTQYF,TGCAGTGCTAGTCCAGATACGCAGTATTTT
many,TRBJ2-1,TRBV29-1,NA,CSVESGGDSSYNEQFF,TGCAGCGTTGAGTCCGGGGGGGACAGCTCCTACAATGAGCAGTTCTTC
few,TRBJ2-7,TRBV6-5,TRBD1,CASSYDRGRYEQYF,TGTGCCAGCAGTTACGACAGGGGGAGGTACGAGCAGTACTTC
few,TRBJ2-1,TRBV20-1,NA,CSARAVLPRDEQFF,TGCAGTGCTAGAGCTGTCCTCCCCCGGGACGAGCAGTTCTTC
NA,TRBJ2-7,TRBV4-2,NA,CARSQEAPREQYF,TGTGCCCGCAGCCAAGAAGCCCCCCGCGAGCAGTACTTC
NA,TRBJ2-5,TRBV15,TRBD1,CATSRDPGQGANEQYF,TGTGCCACCAGCAGGGACCCGGGACAGGGGGCTAATGAGCAGTACTTC
few,TRBJ2-5,TRBV7-9,NA,CASSLAGRQGTQYF,TGTGCCAGCAGCTTAGCGGGGCGCCAGGGGACCCAGTACTTC
NA,TRBJ2-7,TRBV20-1,NA,CSARDDGYEQYF,TGCAGTGCTAGAGACGACGGCTACGAGCAGTACTTC
NA,TRBJ1-1,TRBV20-1,NA,CSARDRGLATEAFF,TGCAGTGCTAGAGATCGGGGGCTCGCCACTGAAGCTTTCTTT
NA,TRBJ2-1,TRBV12-3/TRBV12-4,TRBD2,CASSSKGTSGGAAEQFF,TGTGCCAGCAGCTCGAAAGGGACTAGCGGGGGGGCCGCTGAGCAGTTCTTC
few,TRBJ2-7,TRBV7-9,NA,CASSPRGSGFYEQYF,TGTGCCAGCAGCCCCCGAGGCAGCGGGTTCTACGAGCAGTACTTC
NA,TRBJ2-3,TRBV18,NA,CASSPWAADTQYF,TGTGCTAGCTCACCGTGGGCAGCAGATACGCAGTATTTT
few,TRBJ2-1,TRBV7-2,NA,CASRAGTYNEQFF,TGTGCCAGCAGGGCCGGAACCTACAATGAGCAGTTCTTC
NA,TRBJ1-2,TRBV29-1,NA,CSVLTVSLGLYTF,TGCAGCGTCCTGACTGTCTCGCTGGGCCTCTACACCTTC
NA,TRBJ2-5,TRBV20-1,TRBD2,CSARDLSGGAFYQETQYF,TGCAGTGCTAGAGATCTTAGCGGGGGCGCCTTTTACCAAGAGACCCAGTACTTC
few,TRBJ2-4,TRBV7-2,TRBD2,CASSSQGLAGGNYIQYF,TGTGCCAGCAGCTCCCAGGGACTAGCGGGGGGTAATTACATTCAGTACTTC
few,TRBJ2-3,TRBV10-3,TRBD2,CAIKGTSGVRTDTQYF,TGTGCCATCAAGGGGACTAGCGGGGTTCGCACAGATACGCAGTATTTT
once,TRBJ2-1,TRBV10-3,TRBD2,CAISGTSGFYNEQFF,TGTGCCATCAGCGGGACTAGCGGGTTCTACAATGAGCAGTTCTTC
few,TRBJ1-5,TRBV7-8,NA,CASSLELYNQPQHF,TGTGCCAGCAGCTTAGAGCTCTACAATCAGCCCCAGCATTTT
few,TRBJ2-2,TRBV7-9,NA,CASSLVQGNTGELFF,TGTGCCAGCAGCTTAGTACAGGGGAACACCGGGGAGCTGTTTTTT
many,TRBJ2-1,TRBV12-3/TRBV12-4,NA,CASSRGNSGYNEQFF,TGTGCCAGCAGCCGGGGGAATAGCGGCTACAATGAGCAGTTCTTC
few,TRBJ2-4,TRBV6-2/TRBV6-3,NA,CASRPSLAKNIQYF,TGTGCCAGCAGGCCCTCTCTAGCCAAAAACATTCAGTACTTC
NA,TRBJ2-7,TRBV15,TRBD2,CATRGGERTYEQYF,TGTGCCACCAGGGGGGGGGAACGGACCTACGAGCAGTACTTC
NA,TRBJ2-3,TRBV5-5,TRBD2,CASSPSWTSGGEGTDTQYF,TGTGCCAGCAGCCCGTCGTGGACTAGCGGGGGGGAGGGCACAGATACGCAGTATTTT
NA,TRBJ1-5,TRBV6-2/TRBV6-3,NA,CASSPTSLALLGNQPQHF,TGTGCCAGCAGCCCAACGAGCCTGGCCCTACTCGGCAATCAGCCCCAGCATTTT
NA,TRBJ2-2,TRBV9,NA,CASSVRVTGELFF,TGTGCCAGCAGCGTTAGGGTAACCGGGGAGCTGTTTTTT
few,TRBJ2-3,TRBV6-2/TRBV6-3,TRBD2,CASSKRGTTDTQYF,TGTGCCAGCAGTAAGCGGGGTACCACAGATACGCAGTATTTT
NA,TRBJ1-2,TRBV5-6,NA,CASSWGRLRRGYTF,TGTGCCAGCAGCTGGGGGCGCCTGCGCAGGGGCTACACCTTC
few,TRBJ2-7,TRBV7-3,NA,CASSASGDKVYEQYF,TGTGCCAGCAGCGCGTCGGGGGATAAGGTCTACGAGCAGTACTTC
few,TRBJ1-4,TRBV4-1,NA,CASSQAGTKEKLFF,TGCGCCAGCAGCCAAGCCGGGACAAAGGAAAAACTGTTTTTT
NA,TRBJ2-3,TRBV24-1,NA,CATSDPGHIRDTRYF,TGTGCCACCAGTGACCCCGGACATATTAGGGATACGCGGTATTTT
NA,TRBJ2-1,TRBV7-9,NA,CASSLGLLRDEQFF,TGTGCCAGCAGCTTAGGGTTACTTAGGGATGAGCAGTTCTTC
NA,TRBJ1-2,TRBV10-3,NA,CAISEGILFGYTF,TGTGCCATCAGTGAGGGGATCCTCTTTGGCTACACCTTC
few,TRBJ1-2,TRBV12-3/TRBV12-4,TRBD1,CASSSITGGSGYTF,TGTGCCAGCAGTTCAATCACAGGGGGCTCTGGCTACACCTTC
once,TRBJ2-3,TRBV28,NA,CATSGAHGTDTQYF,TGTGCCACGTCCGGGGCCCACGGGACAGATACGCAGTATTTT
NA,TRBJ2-7,TRBV29-1,TRBD1,CSVDGGQGTRLDYKQYF,TGCAGCGTTGACGGGGGACAGGGTACGCGACTTGACTACAAGCAGTACTTC
few,TRBJ2-6,TRBV6-2/TRBV6-3,NA,CASSYWRGAGANVLTF,TGTGCCAGCAGTTACTGGCGGGGTGCTGGGGCCAACGTCCTGACTTTC
few,TRBJ2-3,TRBV7-2,TRBD1,CASSLFGTGADTQYF,TGTGCCAGCAGCTTATTCGGGACAGGGGCTGATACGCAGTATTTT
NA,TRBJ1-2,TRBV28,TRBD1,CASSPQGVELYGYTF,TGTGCCAGCAGCCCCCAGGGGGTAGAACTATACGGCTACACCTTC